These 6 T cell receptor beta chains came from one sample sequenced in a study of blood T cell repertoires in COVID-19 (dated by TCRdb to the early 2020s). Receptor libraries were prepared by the immunoSEQ multiplex PCR assay. Here the immuneACCESS table is served through TCRdb, limited to in-frame sequences with V and J called. Missing clones are a known gap in these copies; in checked studies unresolved V genes cover under half, and the rest lacks a known reason. The sample table shows some 120,000 clones, and roughly 88% are seen once. The top ten clonotypes cover 7.6% of the sample. The sample was peripheral blood. These receptors all stem from a man aged 45-60 years with acute or convalescent COVID-19.

This rearrangement joins TRBV27 to TRBJ2-7; TRBD1 agrees at 7 bases. The CDR3 extends over 15 amino acids. In germline, CDR1 is MNHEY, CDR2 SMNVEV (reference sequence). With V trimmed by 3 bases and J by 2 bases, 7 bases remained unmatched. For the CDR3, the DNA is TGTGCCAGCAGTTTTCAAGGCACAGGGGCCTACGAGCAGTACTTC. This gives the protein CASSFQGTGAYEQYF.

The V and J genes are TRBV12-3 or TRBV12-4 and TRBJ1-4, with D tentatively TRBD1 (6 bases). The CDR3 contains 13 residues. The V and J ends lost 9 bases and 8 bases respectively, with 16 bases between them. The CDR3 is CASNDRPGEKLFF. CDR3 nucleotides: TGTGCCAGTAACGACAGGCCAGGAGAAAAACTGTTTTTT.

The count of this clone is one. The chain joins TRBV20-1 to TRBJ1-2; D may be TRBD1 (5 bases). CDR3 length: 11 residues. V lost 4 bases, J lost 2 bases, and 5 bases lay in between. Germline CDR1 DFQATT, CDR2 SNEGSKA (reference sequence). The CDR3 sequence: CSATGNYGYTF. The CDR3, as DNA: TGCAGTGCTACAGGGAACTATGGCTACACCTTC.

This clone was seen a few times. The chain links TRBV7-2 to TRBJ2-1; 9 bases agree with TRBD1. The CDR3 covers 17 residues. After removal of 5 bases from V and 0 bases from J, the junction contained 8 bases not matched to a gene. CDR1 and CDR2 from the germline V gene are SGHTA and FQGNSA. CDR3 sequence reads: CASSPGTGRSSYNEQFF. The DNA of the CDR3 is TGTGCCAGCAGCCCCGGGACAGGGCGGAGCTCCTACAATGAGCAGTTCTTC.

The CDR3 sequence is CAWSVRPGGTDEQFF. In DNA form, the CDR3 reads TGTGCCTGGAGTGTCAGGCCAGGGGGCACAGATGAGCAGTTCTTC. V gene TRBV30 combines with J gene TRBJ2-1; 8 bases line up with TRBD1. J was trimmed by 8 bases and V by 0 bases; bases with no gene match: 9. The CDR3 runs 15 residues. Germline values: CDR1 GTSNPN, CDR2 SVGIG (reference sequence).

This chain joins TRBV12-3 or TRBV12-4 and TRBJ2-7; D is ambiguous. Trimming removed 8 bases from V and 1 base from J, with 12 bases in between. The CDR3 covers 13 residues. This chain's CDR3 is CASSLIGSYEQYF. CDR3 nucleotides: TGTGCCAGCTCTCTGATCGGGTCCTACGAGCAGTACTTC.